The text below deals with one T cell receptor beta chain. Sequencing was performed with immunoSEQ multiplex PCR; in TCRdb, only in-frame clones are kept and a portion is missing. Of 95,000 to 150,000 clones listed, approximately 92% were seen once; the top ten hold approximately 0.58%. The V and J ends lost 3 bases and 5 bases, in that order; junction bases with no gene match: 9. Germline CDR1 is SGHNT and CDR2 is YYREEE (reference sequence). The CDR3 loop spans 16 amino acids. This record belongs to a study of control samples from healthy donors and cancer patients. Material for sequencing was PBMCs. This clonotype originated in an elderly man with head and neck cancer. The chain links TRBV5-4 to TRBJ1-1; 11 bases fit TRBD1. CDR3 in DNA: TGTGCCAGCAGCTCCCGGACAGGGGGCATACGAACTGAAGCTTTCTTT. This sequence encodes CASSSRTGGIRTEAFF. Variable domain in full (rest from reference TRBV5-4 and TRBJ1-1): ETGVTQSPTHLIKTRGQQVTLRCSSQSGHNTVSWYQQALGQGPQFIFQYYREEENGRGNFPPRFSGLQFPNYSSELNVNALELDDSALYLCASSSRTGGIRTEAFFGQGTRLTVV.